This record concerns one TCR beta chain sequence. What it recognizes is unknown. Only in-frame clones appear in the TCRdb table, and some are missing; sequencing was by immunoSEQ multiplex PCR. The sample consists of over 15,000 clones, 75% to 90% of them appearing once. This sample was taken from a study of OX40 agonist ivuxolimab in advanced cancers. On the study more broadly: Ivuxolimab, which is an agonistic anti-OX40 (CD134) antibody, was administered to the patients. Dose-escalation cases comprised hepatocellular carcinoma, melanoma, renal cell or head and neck cancer. Three partial responders included one hepatocellular carcinoma patient and two cutaneous melanoma patients. Study observations and caveats: The authors also found low normalized T-cell clonal expansion in some nonresponders.

Germline V gene data show CDR1 as KGHSH and CDR2 as LQKENI. V was pared by 3 bases and J by 5 bases, with 16 bases between. The length of the CDR3 is 15 residues. The receptor was derived from an adult with an advanced solid tumor such as melanoma, head and neck, liver or kidney cancer. V usage is TRBV18 and J usage is TRBJ1-1; the D gene is possibly TRBD1 (6 bases). The specimen was CD4+ or CD8+ T cells sorted from blood, collected in a trial of the OX40 agonist ivuxolimab. The chain's CDR3 is CASSPQQGMGTEAFF. In nucleotides, the CDR3 is TGTGCCAGCTCACCCCAACAGGGCATGGGAACTGAAGCTTTCTTT. Full variable domain (missing parts from reference TRBV18 and TRBJ1-1): NAGVMQNPRHLVRRRGQEARLRCSPMKGHSHVYWYRQLPEEGLKFMVYLQKENIIDESGMPKERFSAEFPKEGPSILRIQQVVRGDSAAYFCASSPQQGMGTEAFFGQGTRLTVV.